The rows below give T cell receptor beta chains drawn from one sample of a study of control samples from healthy donors and cancer patients. Repertoires were generated with immunoSEQ multiplex PCR, while TCRdb's copy carries only in-frame clones and drops some. This sample carries 150,000 to 200,000 clones, roughly 93% of them seen once, and the ten largest clones take roughly 1.5%. Sequencing was done on a sample of blood. The source of these receptors is a man aged 18 to 30 in good health. Each CDR3 is given with its conserved first and last residue. The D gene is left open where the match is weak. The size of a clone is reported for some rows only, either as once, few or many, or as a class for expanded clones.

J: TRBJ1-1
size: .
V: TRBV12-3/TRBV12-4
D: .
CDR3: CASSLKGEKAFF
DNA: TGTGCCAGCAGTTTAAAAGGAGAAAAAGCTTTCTTT

J: TRBJ2-5
size: .
V: TRBV18
D: .
CDR3: CASSPPIGLQETQYF
DNA: TGTGCCAGCTCACCACCAATCGGGCTACAAGAGACCCAGTACTTC

J: TRBJ1-1
size: .
V: TRBV10-3
D: .
CDR3: CAISRTADTEAFF
DNA: TGTGCCATCAGCAGGACAGCTGACACTGAAGCTTTCTTT

J: TRBJ1-5
size: .
V: TRBV28
D: .
CDR3: CASSSAGDLSYSNQPQHF
DNA: TGTGCCAGCAGTTCGGCGGGGGACCTCTCCTATAGCAATCAGCCCCAGCATTTT

J: TRBJ2-5
size: .
V: TRBV6-1
D: .
CDR3: CASSEIRETQYF
DNA: TGTGCCAGCAGTGAAATTAGAGAGACCCAGTACTTC

J: TRBJ1-2
size: .
V: TRBV6-1
D: .
CDR3: CASSDWGKGYGYTF
DNA: TGTGCCAGCAGTGATTGGGGGAAGGGGTATGGCTACACCTTC

J: TRBJ1-5
size: .
V: TRBV2
D: TRBD1
CDR3: CASRWTGGSNQPQHF
DNA: TGTGCCAGCAGATGGACAGGGGGATCCAATCAGCCCCAGCATTTT

J: TRBJ1-1
size: .
V: TRBV2
D: TRBD1
CDR3: CASSERAVGQGNTEAFF
DNA: TGTGCCAGCAGTGAAAGGGCGGTGGGACAGGGTAACACTGAAGCTTTCTTT

J: TRBJ2-7
size: .
V: TRBV28
D: .
CDR3: CASSLLGQTYEQYF
DNA: TGTGCCAGCAGCCTTTTGGGGCAAACCTACGAGCAGTACTTC

J: TRBJ2-1
size: .
V: TRBV11-2
D: TRBD2
CDR3: CASSLGGLVSGTDYNEQFF
DNA: TGTGCCAGCAGCTTAGGTGGTCTGGTTAGCGGGACGGACTACAATGAGCAGTTCTTC

J: TRBJ2-3
size: .
V: TRBV19
D: .
CDR3: CASSIPLSTDTQYF
DNA: TGTGCCAGTAGTATCCCTTTGTCCACAGATACGCAGTATTTT

J: TRBJ2-3
size: .
V: TRBV2
D: TRBD1
CDR3: CASSGGTGIGDTQYF
DNA: TGTGCCAGCAGTGGTGGGACAGGGATTGGGGATACGCAGTATTTT

J: TRBJ2-3
size: .
V: TRBV10-2
D: TRBD1
CDR3: CASSEHEGAGDTQYF
DNA: TGCGCCAGCAGTGAGCACGAGGGGGCAGGGGATACGCAGTATTTT

J: TRBJ2-3
size: .
V: TRBV24-1
D: TRBD2
CDR3: CATSGVAGGLHTDTQYF
DNA: TGTGCCACCAGTGGGGTAGCGGGGGGGCTTCACACAGATACGCAGTATTTT

J: TRBJ2-3
size: .
V: TRBV7-3
D: TRBD1
CDR3: CASSLGQGYSTDTQYF
DNA: TGTGCCAGCAGCTTGGGACAGGGGTATAGCACAGATACGCAGTATTTT

J: TRBJ1-6
size: .
V: TRBV4-1
D: .
CDR3: CASSQDLGRPGSLHF
DNA: TGCGCCAGCAGCCAAGATCTGGGAAGGCCTGGGTCCCTCCACTTT

J: TRBJ1-1
size: .
V: TRBV6-5
D: TRBD1
CDR3: CTTKSQGAGFKAFF
DNA: TGTACCACTAAGTCACAGGGGGCCGGGTTTAAAGCTTTCTTT

J: TRBJ1-1
size: .
V: TRBV5-4
D: TRBD1
CDR3: CASSLYGTGKTEAFF
DNA: TGTGCCAGCAGCTTGTATGGGACAGGGAAAACTGAAGCTTTCTTT

J: TRBJ2-1
size: .
V: TRBV5-1
D: .
CDR3: CASSKSSGYNEQFF
DNA: TGCGCCAGCAGCAAATCCTCCGGGTACAATGAGCAGTTCTTC

J: TRBJ2-7
size: .
V: TRBV10-3
D: .
CDR3: CAISAGASYEQYF
DNA: TGTGCCATCAGTGCGGGGGCGTCCTACGAGCAGTACTTC

J: TRBJ2-7
size: .
V: TRBV25-1
D: .
CDR3: CASSARDGTYEQYF
DNA: TGTGCCAGCAGTGCCCGGGACGGAACCTACGAGCAGTACTTC

J: TRBJ1-2
size: .
V: TRBV6-1
D: .
CDR3: CASSETPGALGLYGYTF
DNA: TGTGCCAGCAGTGAGACTCCGGGGGCTCTAGGGCTCTATGGCTACACCTTC

J: TRBJ2-2
size: .
V: TRBV5-6
D: TRBD1
CDR3: CASSLDRGVGELFF
DNA: TGTGCCAGCAGCCTTGACAGGGGCGTCGGGGAGCTGTTTTTT

J: TRBJ1-5
size: .
V: TRBV5-8
D: TRBD1
CDR3: CASNGGGLALGYSNQPQHF
DNA: TGTGCCAGCAACGGAGGGGGCCTGGCCCTAGGGTATAGCAATCAGCCCCAGCATTTT

J: TRBJ2-5
size: .
V: TRBV5-8
D: .
CDR3: CASSSTRGETQYF
DNA: TGTGCCAGCAGCTCTACGAGGGGGGAGACCCAGTACTTC

J: TRBJ1-4
size: .
V: TRBV9
D: TRBD1
CDR3: CASNAGTGGEKLFF
DNA: TGTGCCAGCAACGCCGGGACAGGGGGCGAAAAACTGTTTTTT

J: TRBJ2-7
size: .
V: TRBV19
D: .
CDR3: CASSMVGGGSYEQYF
DNA: TGTGCCAGTAGTATGGTGGGGGGAGGCTCCTACGAGCAGTACTTC

J: TRBJ1-1
size: .
V: TRBV10-3
D: TRBD1
CDR3: CAISESQGDTEAFF
DNA: TGTGCCATCAGTGAGTCGCAGGGGGACACTGAAGCTTTCTTT

J: TRBJ1-5
size: .
V: TRBV28
D: .
CDR3: CASSLSGRENQPQHF
DNA: TGTGCCAGCAGTTTATCGGGCAGGGAAAATCAGCCCCAGCATTTT

J: TRBJ1-1
size: .
V: TRBV30
D: .
CDR3: CACPKGGAEAFF
DNA: TGTGCCTGTCCCAAGGGGGGGGCTGAAGCTTTCTTT

J: TRBJ2-1
size: once
V: TRBV18
D: TRBD1
CDR3: CASSPKSWTGDYNEQFF
DNA: TGTGCCAGCTCACCAAAGTCCTGGACAGGGGATTACAATGAGCAGTTCTTC

J: TRBJ1-1
size: once
V: TRBV18
D: .
CDR3: CASSRAGANTEAFF
DNA: TGTGCCAGCTCACGTGCAGGGGCCAACACTGAAGCTTTCTTT

J: TRBJ1-1
size: .
V: TRBV2
D: .
CDR3: CASMKGTEAFF
DNA: TGTGCCAGCATGAAGGGAACTGAAGCTTTCTTT

J: TRBJ1-2
size: .
V: TRBV3-1/TRBV3-2
D: TRBD1
CDR3: CASSQDAGGYGYTF
DNA: TGTGCCAGCAGCCAAGACGCAGGGGGCTATGGCTACACCTTC

J: TRBJ2-4
size: .
V: TRBV5-5
D: .
CDR3: CASSLDIAKNIQYF
DNA: TGTGCCAGCAGCTTAGACATAGCCAAAAACATTCAGTACTTC

J: TRBJ1-5
size: .
V: TRBV3-1/TRBV3-2
D: TRBD1
CDR3: CASSPHGQGGNQPQHF
DNA: TGTGCCAGCAGCCCCCACGGACAGGGTGGCAATCAGCCCCAGCATTTT

J: TRBJ2-3
size: .
V: TRBV15
D: .
CDR3: CATSRDRGDQYF
DNA: TGTGCCACCAGCAGAGATAGGGGAGACCAGTATTTT

J: TRBJ2-1
size: .
V: TRBV7-2
D: .
CDR3: CASSLVGGGSEQFF
DNA: TGTGCCAGCAGCTTAGTCGGCGGGGGCTCAGAGCAGTTCTTC

J: TRBJ2-3
size: .
V: TRBV5-1
D: .
CDR3: CASSTLQGLTDTQYF
DNA: TGCGCCAGCAGCACGCTACAGGGCCTCACAGATACGCAGTATTTT

J: TRBJ1-4
size: once
V: TRBV7-9
D: .
CDR3: CASSSKQGGSATNEKLFF
DNA: TGTGCCAGCAGCTCGAAACAGGGAGGGTCCGCAACTAATGAAAAACTGTTTTTT

J: TRBJ1-5
size: .
V: TRBV30
D: .
CDR3: CAWRDKSGNQPQHF
DNA: TGTGCCTGGAGAGACAAGAGCGGCAATCAGCCCCAGCATTTT

J: TRBJ2-1
size: .
V: TRBV19
D: .
CDR3: CASSIVTLYNEQFF
DNA: TGTGCCAGTAGTATAGTAACCCTCTACAATGAGCAGTTCTTC

J: TRBJ1-4
size: .
V: TRBV18
D: TRBD1
CDR3: CASSPGQGNEKLFF
DNA: TGTGCCAGCTCACCCGGACAGGGAAATGAAAAACTGTTTTTT

J: TRBJ1-2
size: .
V: TRBV5-1
D: TRBD1
CDR3: CASSYRSPGQGFLDYGYTF
DNA: TGCGCCAGCAGCTACCGATCGCCGGGACAGGGTTTCCTAGACTATGGCTACACCTTC

J: TRBJ2-7
size: .
V: TRBV30
D: .
CDR3: CAWSQTVPGRAVLIYEQYF
DNA: TGTGCCTGGAGCCAGACTGTACCCGGAAGGGCAGTTCTTATCTACGAGCAGTACTTC

J: TRBJ1-1
size: .
V: TRBV6-4
D: .
CDR3: CASSDSPGRGNTEAFF
DNA: TGTGCCAGCAGTGACTCACCGGGCAGGGGGAACACTGAAGCTTTCTTT

J: TRBJ2-2
size: .
V: TRBV5-1
D: TRBD1
CDR3: CASSLGMGQRNTGELFF
DNA: TGCGCCAGCAGCTTGGGGATGGGACAGCGAAACACCGGGGAGCTGTTTTTT

J: TRBJ1-1
size: .
V: TRBV7-7
D: .
CDR3: CASSSSRYTEAFF
DNA: TGTGCCAGCAGCTCGAGTAGGTACACTGAAGCTTTCTTT

J: TRBJ1-1
size: .
V: TRBV5-1
D: TRBD1
CDR3: CASSLGQGVAEAFF
DNA: TGCGCCAGCAGCTTGGGACAGGGGGTCGCTGAAGCTTTCTTT

J: TRBJ1-6
size: .
V: TRBV6-5
D: .
CDR3: CASSYGGPAGNSPLHF
DNA: TGTGCCAGCAGTTACGGAGGGCCCGCTGGTAATTCACCCCTCCACTTT

J: TRBJ1-5
size: few
V: TRBV19
D: TRBD1
CDR3: CASSIDEGAQDQPQHF
DNA: TGTGCCAGTAGTATAGACGAGGGGGCGCAGGATCAGCCCCAGCATTTT

J: TRBJ2-2
size: .
V: TRBV2
D: TRBD2
CDR3: CASNRGVNTGELFF
DNA: TGTGCCAGCAACCGGGGGGTGAACACCGGGGAGCTGTTTTTT

J: TRBJ2-2
size: .
V: TRBV4-1
D: TRBD2
CDR3: CASSQEGGAGELFF
DNA: TGCGCCAGCAGCCAAGAGGGGGGGGCCGGGGAGCTGTTTTTT

J: TRBJ1-2
size: .
V: TRBV5-6
D: TRBD1
CDR3: CASSSDRGYGYTF
DNA: TGTGCCAGCAGCTCGGACAGGGGCTATGGCTACACCTTC

J: TRBJ1-6
size: .
V: TRBV6-4
D: TRBD1
CDR3: CASRDRDSNSPLHF
DNA: TGTGCCAGCAGGGACCGGGACAGTAATTCACCCCTCCACTTT

J: TRBJ1-4
size: .
V: TRBV6-6
D: TRBD1
CDR3: CASSSTGFLEKLFF
DNA: TGTGCCAGCAGTTCGACAGGGTTTCTTGAAAAACTGTTTTTT

J: TRBJ2-2
size: .
V: TRBV10-3
D: .
CDR3: CAISPGGQGHTGELFF
DNA: TGTGCCATCAGTCCCGGGGGCCAGGGGCACACCGGGGAGCTGTTTTTT

J: TRBJ1-2
size: .
V: TRBV3-1/TRBV3-2
D: .
CDR3: CASSQRAADNYGYTF
DNA: TGTGCCAGCAGCCAAAGGGCGGCAGATAACTATGGCTACACCTTC

J: TRBJ1-2
size: .
V: TRBV28
D: .
CDR3: CASSSLGAGKAYGYTF
DNA: TGTGCCAGCAGTTCCCTGGGGGCAGGGAAGGCCTATGGCTACACCTTC

J: TRBJ2-2
size: .
V: TRBV7-3
D: TRBD1
CDR3: CASSSQGTVTGELFF
DNA: TGTGCCAGCAGCTCTCAAGGGACAGTCACCGGGGAGCTGTTTTTT